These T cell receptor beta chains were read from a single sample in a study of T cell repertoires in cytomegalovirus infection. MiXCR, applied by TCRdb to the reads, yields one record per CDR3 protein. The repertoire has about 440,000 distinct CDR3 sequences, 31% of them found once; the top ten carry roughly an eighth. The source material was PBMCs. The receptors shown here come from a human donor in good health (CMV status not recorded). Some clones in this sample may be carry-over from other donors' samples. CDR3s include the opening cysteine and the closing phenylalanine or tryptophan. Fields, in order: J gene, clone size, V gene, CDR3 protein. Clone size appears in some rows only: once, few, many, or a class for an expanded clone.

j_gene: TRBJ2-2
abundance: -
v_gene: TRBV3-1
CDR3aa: CASSQTGLAGRIGELFF

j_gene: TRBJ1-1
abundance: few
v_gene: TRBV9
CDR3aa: CASSVAAGKDTEAFF

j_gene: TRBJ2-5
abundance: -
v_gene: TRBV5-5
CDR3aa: CASSFSHRQDPYF

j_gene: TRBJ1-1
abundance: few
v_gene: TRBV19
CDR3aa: CASTTRGSATSNTEAFF

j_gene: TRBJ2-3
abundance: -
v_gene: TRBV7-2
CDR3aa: CASSLAGCGGALDTQYF

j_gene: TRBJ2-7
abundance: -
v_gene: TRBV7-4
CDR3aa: CASSLGETGGKYNYEQYF

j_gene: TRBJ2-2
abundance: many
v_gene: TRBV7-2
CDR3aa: CASSLGPKPAGELFF

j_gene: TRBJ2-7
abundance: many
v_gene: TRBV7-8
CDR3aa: CASSFDSSLSYEQYF

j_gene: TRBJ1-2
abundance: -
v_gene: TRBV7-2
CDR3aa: CASSSTQVAVSGTNYGYTF

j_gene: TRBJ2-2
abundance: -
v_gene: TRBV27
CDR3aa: CASKVWTSGGALGTGELFF

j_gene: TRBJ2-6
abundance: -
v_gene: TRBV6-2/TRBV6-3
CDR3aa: CASSYGLVSGANVLTF

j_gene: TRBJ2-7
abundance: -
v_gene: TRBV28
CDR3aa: CASRGDSSYEQYF

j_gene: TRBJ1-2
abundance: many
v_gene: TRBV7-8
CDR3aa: CASSLKTGGSYGYTF

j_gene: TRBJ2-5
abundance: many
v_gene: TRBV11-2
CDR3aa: CASSLDRRAYQETQYF

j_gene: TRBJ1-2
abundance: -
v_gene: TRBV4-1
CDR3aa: CASSQFGTGNYGYTF

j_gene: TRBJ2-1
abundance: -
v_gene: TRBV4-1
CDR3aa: CASSQGVYNEQFF

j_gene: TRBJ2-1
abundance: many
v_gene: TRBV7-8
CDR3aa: CASSLEFGQRGGNNEQFF

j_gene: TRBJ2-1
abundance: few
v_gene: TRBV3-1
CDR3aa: CASSPPDTGDDNEQFF

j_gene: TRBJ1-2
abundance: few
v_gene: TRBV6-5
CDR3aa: CASSYSAGAYYGYTF

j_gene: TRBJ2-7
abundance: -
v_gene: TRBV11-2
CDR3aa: CASSFGSPYEQYF

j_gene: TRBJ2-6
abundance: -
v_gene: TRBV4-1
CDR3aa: CASSQDEGRYSGANVPTF

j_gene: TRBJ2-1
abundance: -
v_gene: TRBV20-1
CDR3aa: CSARAGVTYNEQFF

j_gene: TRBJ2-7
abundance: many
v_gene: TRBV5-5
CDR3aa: CASSLEGTGYYEQYF

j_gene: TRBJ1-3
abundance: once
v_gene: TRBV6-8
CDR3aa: CASSQGFGGNTIYF

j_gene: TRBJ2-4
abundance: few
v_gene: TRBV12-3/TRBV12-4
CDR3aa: CASSSRTGNIQYF

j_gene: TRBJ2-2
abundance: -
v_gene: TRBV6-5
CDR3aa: CASSNQGLINTGELFF

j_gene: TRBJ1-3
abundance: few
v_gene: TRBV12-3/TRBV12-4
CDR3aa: CASRISGGSYSGNTIYF

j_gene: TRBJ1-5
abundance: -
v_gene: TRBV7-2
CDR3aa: CASSLRVGQDNQPQHF

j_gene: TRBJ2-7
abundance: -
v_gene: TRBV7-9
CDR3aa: CASSLGSGGASEQYF

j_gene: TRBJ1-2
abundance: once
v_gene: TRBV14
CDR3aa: CASRLGQAFYGYTF

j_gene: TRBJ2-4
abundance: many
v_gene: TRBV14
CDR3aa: CASSFQGAKNIQYF

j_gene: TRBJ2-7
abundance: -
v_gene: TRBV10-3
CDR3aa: CAISDSGLTNYEQYF

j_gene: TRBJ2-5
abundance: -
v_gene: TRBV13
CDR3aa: CASSLNSNPQETQYF

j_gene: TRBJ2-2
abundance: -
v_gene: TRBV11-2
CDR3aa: CASSRPGTGFGAGELFF

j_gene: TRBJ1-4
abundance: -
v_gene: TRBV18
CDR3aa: CASSDRTETNEKLFF

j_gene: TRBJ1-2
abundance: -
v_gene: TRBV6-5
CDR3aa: CASSAGGGPGYTF

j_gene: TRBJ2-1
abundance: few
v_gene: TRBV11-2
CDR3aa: CATRGLAGGYNEQFF

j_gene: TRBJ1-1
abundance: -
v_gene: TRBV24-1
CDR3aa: CATSDPNTEAFF

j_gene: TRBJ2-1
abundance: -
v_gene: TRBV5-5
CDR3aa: CSSSFRDTYNEQFF

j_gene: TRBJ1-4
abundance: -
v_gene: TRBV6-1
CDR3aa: CASSESGTGNEKLFF